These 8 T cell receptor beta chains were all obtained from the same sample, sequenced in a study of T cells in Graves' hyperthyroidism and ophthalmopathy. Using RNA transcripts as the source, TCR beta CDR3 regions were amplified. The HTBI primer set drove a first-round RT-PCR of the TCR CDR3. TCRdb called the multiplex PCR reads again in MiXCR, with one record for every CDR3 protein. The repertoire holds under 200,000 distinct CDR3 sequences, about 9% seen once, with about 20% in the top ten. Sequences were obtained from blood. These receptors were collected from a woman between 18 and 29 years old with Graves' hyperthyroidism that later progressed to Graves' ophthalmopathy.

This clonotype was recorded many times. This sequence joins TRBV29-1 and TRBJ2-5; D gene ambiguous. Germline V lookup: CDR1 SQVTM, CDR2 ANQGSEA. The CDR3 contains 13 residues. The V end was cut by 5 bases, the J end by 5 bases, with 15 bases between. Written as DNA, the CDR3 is TGCAGCGTTTCTCATATGGGAAGGGAGACCCAGTACTTC. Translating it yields CSVSHMGRETQYF.

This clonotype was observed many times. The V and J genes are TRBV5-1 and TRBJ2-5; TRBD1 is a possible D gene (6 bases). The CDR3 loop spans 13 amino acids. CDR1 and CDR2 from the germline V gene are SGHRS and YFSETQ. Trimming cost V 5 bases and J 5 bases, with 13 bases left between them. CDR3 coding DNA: TGCGCCAGCAGGAGCACAGGGACCGAGACCCAGTACTTC. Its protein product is CASRSTGTETQYF.

In nucleotides, the CDR3 is TGTGCCAGCAGCTCTAGGACTAGTTCCTCCTACGAGCAGTACTTC. This codes for CASSSRTSSSYEQYF. This chain connects TRBV5-4 to TRBJ2-7; the match to TRBD2 covers 7 bases. Germline CDR1 is SGHNT and CDR2 is YYREEE (reference sequence). There are 15 residues in the CDR3. V shed 3 bases and J 0 bases; nucleotides not matched to a gene: 6.

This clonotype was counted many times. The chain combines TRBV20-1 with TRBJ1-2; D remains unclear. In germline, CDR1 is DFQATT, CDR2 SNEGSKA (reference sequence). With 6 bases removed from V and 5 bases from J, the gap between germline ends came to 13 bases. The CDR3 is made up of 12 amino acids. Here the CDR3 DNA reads TGCAGTGCCGTGATTGGAGGGTATGGCTACACCTTC. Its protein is CSAVIGGYGYTF.

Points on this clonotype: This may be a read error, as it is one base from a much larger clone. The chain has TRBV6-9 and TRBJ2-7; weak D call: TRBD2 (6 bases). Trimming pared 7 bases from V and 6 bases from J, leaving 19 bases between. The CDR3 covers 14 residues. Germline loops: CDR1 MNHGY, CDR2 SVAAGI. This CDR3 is CASISPGLSIEQYF. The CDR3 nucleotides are TGTGCCAGCATTTCTCCGGGACTCTCCATCGAGCAGTACTTC.

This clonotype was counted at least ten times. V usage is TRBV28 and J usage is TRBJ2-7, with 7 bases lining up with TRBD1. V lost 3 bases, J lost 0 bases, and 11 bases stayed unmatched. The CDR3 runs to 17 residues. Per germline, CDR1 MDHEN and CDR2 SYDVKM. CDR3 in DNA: TGTGCCAGCAGTTTTGGGGGAGACAGGGCTTTCTCCTACGAGCAGTACTTC. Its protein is CASSFGGDRAFSYEQYF.

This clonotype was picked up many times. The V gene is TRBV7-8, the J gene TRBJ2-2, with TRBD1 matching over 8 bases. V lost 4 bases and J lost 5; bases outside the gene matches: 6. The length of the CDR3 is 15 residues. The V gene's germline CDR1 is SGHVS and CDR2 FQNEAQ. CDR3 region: CASSSTGDGTGELFF. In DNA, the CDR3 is TGTGCCAGCAGCTCGACAGGGGATGGAACCGGGGAGCTGTTTTTT.

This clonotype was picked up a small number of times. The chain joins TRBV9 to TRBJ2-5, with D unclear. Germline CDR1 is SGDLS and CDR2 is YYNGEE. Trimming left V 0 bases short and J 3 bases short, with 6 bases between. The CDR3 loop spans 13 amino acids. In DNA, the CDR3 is TGTGCCAGCAGCGTAGGCGTGGAAGAGACCCAGTACTTC. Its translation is CASSVGVEETQYF. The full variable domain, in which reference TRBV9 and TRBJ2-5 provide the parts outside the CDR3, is DSGVTQTPKHLITATGQRVTLRCSPRSGDLSVYWYQQSLDQGLQFLIQYYNGEERAKGNILERFSAQQFPDLHSELNLSSLELGDSALYFCASSVGVEETQYFGPGTRLLVL.